This T cell receptor beta chain was retrieved from a study of human T cells and chemical hapten exposure (dated by TCRdb to about 2021). Context from the whole study: Libraries were pooled for sequencing, and variation in per-sample TCR yields was attributed mainly to small differences in library volumes within the pool. Peripheral blood TCR repertoire changes were tracked in vivo in alopecia patients during primary and secondary sensitization to the hapten diphenylcyclopropenone (DPC). For every blood RNA sample, sequencing covered both the TCR alpha and TCR beta chains. On the study overall, not on this receptor specifically: Repeated subsampling changed both the strength of the expansion versus patch-test correlation and the threshold at which that correlation became significant. No change with DPC sensitization was found in the number of TCRs above 1 in 1000 frequency, and no evidence of global repertoire structure alterations was found.

The library was made by 5' RACE. Reads for this sample came from an Illumina MiSeq. During library preparation, unique molecular identifiers were attached to individual cDNA molecules so that TCRs could be counted quantitatively and reproducibly. The study's processing was this. The median number of TCRs per sample was over 85,000, ranging from roughly 20,000 to 690,600. V, J and CDR3 annotation of the TCR reads was carried out using the Decombinator software suite. For the PS versus PT1 abundance plots, all samples were subsampled to the same number of TCRs (28,000). Expanded TCRs were defined as absent before sensitization and observed at least eight times at the 2-week time point. TCRdb itself trimmed the public reads at Q25 with fastp, ran MiXCR and retained productive beta chains. One record per CDR3 amino acid sequence lists the most common genes and DNA. It is TCRdb's table, rather than the study itself, that gives the V and J calls and clone size. Present in this sample are some 150,000 distinct CDR3 sequences, around 4% of which were seen just once. The top ten hold about 1.3% of the sample.

This clonotype was counted ten times or more. It has no known antigen specificity. One base away there is no much larger clone; base qualities are not given. Unfractionated whole blood was collected in Tempus Blood RNA tubes, and total RNA was extracted from that blood. Five or six healthy volunteers served as TCR sequencing controls and were bled at day 0, 2 weeks and 6 weeks. The germline V and J ends show losses of 6 bases and 0 bases respectively, and no gene match explains 16 bases of the junction. Taken from the germline V gene, the CDR1 and CDR2 loops are ENHRY and SYGVKD. The CDR3 sequence holds 18 residues, the cysteine and phenylalanine included. The kept DNA is CDR3 alone, 54 bases in frame from the first base.

The chain is encoded by TRBV10-3 joined to TRBJ2-7; the central 8 bases match TRBD2. This TCR came from a female donor in good health. Here the CDR3 is given as CAIRTWGKNSGDSYEQYF. The DNA reads as follows: TGTGCCATCAGGACTTGGGGTAAGAATAGCGGGGACTCCTACGAGCAGTACTTC.